The source of this T cell receptor (beta chain) is a study of cytomegalovirus exposure and HLA in healthy donors. Study observations and caveats: Rarity characterized most TCR sequences, yet some public TCRs appeared in many donors. Most of the TCR beta V segments (in an earlier analysis) were productive either about 87% or about 30% of the time. In a later analysis, donors in an Asian-associated ancestry cluster reportedly had fewer N-insertions in productive TCRs than the cohort mean.

As to this clone: Its matching antigen is unknown.

PCR employed 60 Vbeta and 13 Jbeta primers. Repertoires were generated with immunoSEQ multiplex PCR, while TCRdb's copy carries only in-frame clones and drops some. The sample records approximately 250,000 clones, approximately 81% being singletons. The CDR3 spans 12 residues. Trimming removed 1 base from V and 7 bases from J; junction bases left unmatched: 0. CDR1 is SGHAT and CDR2 is FQNNGV in the germline V gene. V and J are TRBV11-2 and TRBJ1-1, with 7 bases lining up with TRBD1. Sequences were obtained from PBMCs. The clonotype comes from a girl aged 2 to 9 in good health and CMV-seronegative. The CDR3 DNA follows: TGTGCCAGCAGCTTAGGACAGGGTGAAGCTTTCTTT. Translated: CASSLGQGEAFF.